This TCR beta chain was documented in a study of OX40 agonist ivuxolimab in advanced cancers. On the study more broadly: Patients were treated with intravenous ivuxolimab, dosed at 0.01 to 10 mg/kg and infused every 2 weeks.

This table comes from immunoSEQ multiplex PCR, and its TCRdb copy is limited to in-frame clones, with some not included. Altogether tens of thousands of clones are present, around 84% being singletons, with the ten largest covering 15% to 20%. The CDR3 spans 16 residues. The germline CDR1 and CDR2 sequences are SNHLY and FYNNEI. V gave up 9 bases and J gave up 4 bases; unmatched junction bases: 12. The sequences come from CD4+ or CD8+ T cells sorted from blood, collected in a trial of the OX40 agonist ivuxolimab. This receptor was identified in an adult with an advanced solid tumor such as melanoma, head and neck, liver or kidney cancer. The rearrangement joins TRBV2 to TRBJ2-1, with 10 positions matching TRBD2. The CDR3 loop is CARRRLAGAQYNEQFF. CDR3 DNA sequence: TGTGCCAGAAGGAGGCTAGCGGGAGCTCAGTACAATGAGCAGTTCTTC. The whole variable domain, filled in from reference TRBV2 and TRBJ2-1, reads EPEVTQTPSHQVTQMGQEVILRCVPISNHLYFYWYRQILGQKVEFLVSFYNNEISEKSEIFDDQFSVERPDGSNFTLKIRSTKLEDSAMYFCARRRLAGAQYNEQFFGPGTRLTVL.